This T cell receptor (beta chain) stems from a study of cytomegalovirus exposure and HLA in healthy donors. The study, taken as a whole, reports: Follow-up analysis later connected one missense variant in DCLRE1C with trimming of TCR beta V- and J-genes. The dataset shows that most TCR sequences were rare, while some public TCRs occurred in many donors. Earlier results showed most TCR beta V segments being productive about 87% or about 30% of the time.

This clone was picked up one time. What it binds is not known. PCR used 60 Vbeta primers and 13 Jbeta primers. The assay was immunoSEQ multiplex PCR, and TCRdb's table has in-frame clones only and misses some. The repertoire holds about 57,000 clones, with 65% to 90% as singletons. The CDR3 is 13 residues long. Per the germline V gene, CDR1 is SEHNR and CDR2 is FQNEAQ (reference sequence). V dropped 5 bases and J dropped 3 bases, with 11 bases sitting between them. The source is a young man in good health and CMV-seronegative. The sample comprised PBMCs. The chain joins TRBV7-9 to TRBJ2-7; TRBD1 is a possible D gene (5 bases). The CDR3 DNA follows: TGTGCCAGCAGCACAGGTCCCAGCTACGAGCAGTACTTC. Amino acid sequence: CASSTGPSYEQYF.